Here is one T cell receptor beta chain with its context. Libraries were prepared by immunoSEQ multiplex PCR; TCRdb keeps only in-frame clonotypes and omits some of them. The sample has some 2.1 million clones, 90% to 95% seen once. This sample was included in a study of shared clonotypes between healthy human individuals. Germline V gene lookup returns CDR1 GTSNPN and CDR2 SVGIG (reference sequence). Trimming left V 4 bases short and J 2 bases short, with 14 bases between. The CDR3 is 14 residues long. The receptor was isolated from a man between 18 and 35 years old in good health. V is TRBV30 and J is TRBJ1-2; no firm D call. The sequencing input was naive CD4+ T cells sorted from blood. The sample's subset: CD45RA+ positively selected. The CDR3 DNA reads as TGTGCCTGGATTGGAGGTGGAAGCAACTATGGCTACACCTTC. Protein: CAWIGGGSNYGYTF.